These 5 T cell receptor beta chains originate from one sample sequenced in a study of PD-1 blockade in classical Hodgkin lymphoma. Time point reported: newly diagnosed, previously untreated cHL patient sample. Data came from immunoSEQ multiplex PCR; TCRdb stores just in-frame clones and leaves some out. The data show about 16,000 clones, with around 90% seen just once and 6.9% held by the top ten. The sample was peripheral blood mononuclear cells (PBMCs). Every receptor here comes from a human donor with classical Hodgkin lymphoma.

The chain joins TRBV25-1 to TRBJ2-7; D unresolved. The CDR3 has 15 amino acids. Trimming took off 1 base at V and 2 bases at J, with 12 bases between the two ends. Germline lookup yields CDR1 MGHDK and CDR2 SYGVNS. CDR3 sequence reads: CASSESSRSTYEQYF. The CDR3 nucleotides are TGTGCCAGCAGTGAATCAAGTAGATCGACCTACGAGCAGTACTTC.

This clone has a handful of counts. The chain couples TRBV6-4 to TRBJ2-3, with TRBD2 matching over 9 bases. Germline CDR1 MRHNA, CDR2 SNTAGT. V was pared by 6 bases and J by 0 bases, with 4 bases of the junction left unmatched. There are 15 residues in the CDR3. The chain's CDR3 is CASSPTSGSTDTQYF. The DNA of the CDR3 is TGTGCCAGCAGCCCAACTAGCGGGAGCACAGATACGCAGTATTTT.

This clone was counted once. This chain joins TRBV7-9 and TRBJ2-3; D gene ambiguous. The germline gives CDR1 SEHNR, CDR2 FQNEAQ (reference sequence). The CDR3 is 15 amino acids. V lost 4 bases and J 2 bases, leaving 13 bases between the germline ends. CDR3 residues: CASSSDWEDTDTQYF. The CDR3 coding sequence is TGTGCCAGCAGCTCCGACTGGGAAGACACAGATACGCAGTATTTT.

This clone was picked up a small number of times. This chain links TRBV15 with TRBJ2-1, with TRBD2 matching over 10 bases. Trimming cost V 1 base and J 6 bases; bases outside gene matches: 3. The CDR3 is 15 residues long. Germline CDR1 is LNHNV and CDR2 is YYDKDF (reference sequence). CDR3 bases: TGTGCCACCAGCAGAGTCGCTAGCGGGAGCAATGAGCAGTTCTTC. This sequence encodes CATSRVASGSNEQFF.

On this clone itself: Germline and junction disagree at one end, which may indicate a read error. The sample has other DNA sequences that encode this CDR3 too. CDR3 sequence reads: CAISGVSYNEQFF. The DNA for the CDR3 is TGTGCCATTAGTGGTGTCTCCTACAATGAGCAGTTCTTC. The chain uses TRBV10-3 and TRBJ2-1; no definite D call. Germline values: CDR1 ENHRY, CDR2 SYGVKD. The CDR3 covers 13 residues.